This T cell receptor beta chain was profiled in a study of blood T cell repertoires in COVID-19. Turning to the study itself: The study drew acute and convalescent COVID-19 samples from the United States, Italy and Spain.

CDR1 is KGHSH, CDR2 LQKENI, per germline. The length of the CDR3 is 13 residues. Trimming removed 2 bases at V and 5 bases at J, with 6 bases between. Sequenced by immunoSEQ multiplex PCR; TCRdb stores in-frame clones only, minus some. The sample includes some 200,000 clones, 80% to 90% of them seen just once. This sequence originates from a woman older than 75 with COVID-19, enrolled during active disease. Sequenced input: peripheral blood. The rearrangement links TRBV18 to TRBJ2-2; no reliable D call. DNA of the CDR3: TGTGCCAGCTCACCAGAGTCGACCGGGGAGCTGTTTTTT. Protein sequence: CASSPESTGELFF.